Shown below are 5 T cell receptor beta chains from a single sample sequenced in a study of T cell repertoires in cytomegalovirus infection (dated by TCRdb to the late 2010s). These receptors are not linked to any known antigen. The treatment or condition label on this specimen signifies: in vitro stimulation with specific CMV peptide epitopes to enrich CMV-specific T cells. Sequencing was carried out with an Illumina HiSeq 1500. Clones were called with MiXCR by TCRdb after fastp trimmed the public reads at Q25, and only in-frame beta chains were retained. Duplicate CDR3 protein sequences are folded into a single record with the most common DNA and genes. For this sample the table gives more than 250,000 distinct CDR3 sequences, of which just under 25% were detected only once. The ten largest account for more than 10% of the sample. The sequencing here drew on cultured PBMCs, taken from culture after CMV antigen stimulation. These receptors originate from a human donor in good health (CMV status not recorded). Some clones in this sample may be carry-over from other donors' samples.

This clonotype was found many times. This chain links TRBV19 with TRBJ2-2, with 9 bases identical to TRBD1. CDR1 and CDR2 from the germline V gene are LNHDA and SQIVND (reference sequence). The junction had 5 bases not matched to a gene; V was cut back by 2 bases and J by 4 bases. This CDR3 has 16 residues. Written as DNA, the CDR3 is TGTGCCAGTAGTATAAGGGGACAGGGAAGCACCGGGGAGCTGTTTTTT. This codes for CASSIRGQGSTGELFF.

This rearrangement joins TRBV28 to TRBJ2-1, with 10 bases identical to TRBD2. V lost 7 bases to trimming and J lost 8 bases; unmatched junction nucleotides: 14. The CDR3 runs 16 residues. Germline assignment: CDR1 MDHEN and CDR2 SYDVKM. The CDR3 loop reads CASNKIRPSGRDEQFF. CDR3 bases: TGTGCCAGCAACAAAATCAGGCCTAGCGGGAGAGATGAGCAGTTCTTC.

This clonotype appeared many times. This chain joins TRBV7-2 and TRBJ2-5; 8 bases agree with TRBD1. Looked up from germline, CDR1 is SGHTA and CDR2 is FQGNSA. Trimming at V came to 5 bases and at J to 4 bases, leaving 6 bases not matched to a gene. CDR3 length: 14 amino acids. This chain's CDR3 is CASSPAGTGETQYF. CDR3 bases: TGTGCCAGCAGCCCAGCAGGGACAGGAGAGACCCAGTACTTC.

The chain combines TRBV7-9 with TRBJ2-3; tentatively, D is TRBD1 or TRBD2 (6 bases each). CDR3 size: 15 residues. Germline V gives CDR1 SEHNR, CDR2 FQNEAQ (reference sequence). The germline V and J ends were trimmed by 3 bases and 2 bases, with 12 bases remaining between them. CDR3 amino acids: CASSFLQGLTDTQYF. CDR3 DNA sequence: TGTGCCAGCAGCTTCCTACAGGGACTCACAGATACGCAGTATTTT.

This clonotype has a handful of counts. The CDR3 coding sequence is TGTGCCAGCAGCCCAGGGACTAGCGGGGCCGTTGGCGAGACCCAGTACTTC. It codes for CASSPGTSGAVGETQYF. The chain has TRBV6-2 or TRBV6-3 and TRBJ2-5; TRBD2 matches at 13 bases. Germline CDR1 reads MNHEY; CDR2 reads SVGEGT. The V segment lost 6 bases and the J segment 5 bases; nucleotides outside the gene matches: 12. The CDR3 has 17 residues.